Presented here are 22 T cell receptor beta chains from one specimen sequenced in a study of blood T cells in healthy people across ages. The second PCR ran about 7 to 12 cycles with a sample-barcoded 5' primer and J-beta primers. TCRdb re-called the 5' RACE reads through MiXCR, storing one row per CDR3 protein. Found here are about 780,000 distinct CDR3 sequences, approximately 65% of them singletons; the top ten hold roughly 26%. The sample comprised blood. The receptors shown here come from a man aged 30-40 years in good health.

The V gene is TRBV2, the J gene TRBJ2-1; 10 bases fit TRBD2. This CDR3 spans 16 amino acids. The junction had 11 bases not matched to a gene; V was cut back by 8 bases and J by 4 bases. Germline V CDR1 and CDR2: SNHLY, FYNNEI. The CDR3: CASGTSGGAVYNEQFF. The CDR3, as DNA: TGTGCCAGCGGGACCAGCGGGGGGGCCGTTTACAATGAGCAGTTCTTC.

The genes are TRBV7-3 and TRBJ2-3; D unclear. Trimming left V 2 bases short and J 6 bases short, with 6 bases between. Germline V gene lookup returns CDR1 SGHTA and CDR2 FQGTGA. CDR3 length: 12 amino acids. The chain's CDR3 is CASSLEPDTQYF. CDR3 in DNA: TGTGCCAGCAGCTTAGAACCGGATACGCAGTATTTT.

The rearrangement uses TRBV29-1 and TRBJ2-1; 8 nucleotides align to TRBD1. With V trimmed by 3 bases and J by 6 bases, 10 bases remained unmatched. Germline-derived CDR1 and CDR2 are SQVTM and ANQGSEA. The CDR3 is made up of 15 amino acids. In nucleotides, the CDR3 is TGCAGCGTTGACCCGACAGGGGCACCTACCAATGAGCAGTTCTTC. Encoded protein: CSVDPTGAPTNEQFF.

V usage is TRBV10-3 and J usage is TRBJ2-1; D gene unclear. The V end lost 3 bases, the J end lost 7 bases, and 19 bases lay between the germline ends. Germline loops: CDR1 ENHRY, CDR2 SYGVKD. The CDR3 loop spans 16 amino acids. This chain's CDR3 is CAISELYLASKNEQFF. The CDR3 region has the DNA TGTGCCATCAGTGAACTTTACTTGGCGAGCAAGAATGAGCAGTTCTTC.

This clonotype has more than one count but fewer than ten. The V and J genes are TRBV29-1 and TRBJ2-7; D remains ambiguous. The CDR3 runs 13 residues. The germline V gene has CDR1 SQVTM and CDR2 ANQGSEA. Deletions cut 2 bases from V and 1 base from J, with 9 bases between. CDR3 amino acids: CSVEPTNSYEQYF. The CDR3, as DNA: TGCAGCGTTGAACCCACTAATTCCTACGAGCAGTACTTC.

As for this clonotype: It may be a read error: a sequence one base away is much more abundant. This sequence joins TRBV5-1 and TRBJ1-2, with D maybe TRBD1 (5 bases). Germline CDR1 SGHRS, CDR2 YFSETQ. V was clipped by 0 bases and J by 3 bases, with 12 bases between them. CDR3 length equals 15 residues. CDR3 sequence reads: CASSLEGRGDYGYTF. CDR3 DNA: TGCGCCAGCAGCTTGGAGGGACGGGGAGACTATGGCTACACCTTC.

This clonotype has only a few counts. This chain connects TRBV7-2 to TRBJ2-7, with D possibly TRBD2 on 5 matching bases. The germline V and J ends were trimmed by 2 bases and 0 bases, with 11 bases remaining between them. This CDR3 comprises 15 residues. The germline gives CDR1 SGHTA, CDR2 FQGNSA. Here the CDR3 reads CASSLFGGFSYEQYF. Written as DNA, the CDR3 is TGTGCCAGCAGCTTATTTGGCGGGTTCTCCTACGAGCAGTACTTC.

This chain uses TRBV4-3 with TRBJ2-1; maybe TRBD1 (5 bases). Per the germline V gene, CDR1 is LGHNA and CDR2 is YSLEER. V lost 3 bases to trimming and J lost 6 bases, with 18 bases between them. The CDR3 contains 16 residues. The CDR3 loop reads CASSHASGFRANEQFF. DNA of the CDR3: TGCGCCAGCAGCCACGCCTCGGGTTTCAGGGCCAATGAGCAGTTCTTC.

This clonotype has only a few counts. The chain combines TRBV29-1 with TRBJ2-7, with TRBD1 matching 8 bases. V dropped 6 bases and J dropped 3; count of bases not matched to a gene: 10. CDR1 is SQVTM and CDR2 is ANQGSEA in the germline V gene. The CDR3 loop spans 14 amino acids. CDR3 region: CSVGRQGSIYEQYF. In DNA form, the CDR3 reads TGCAGCGTGGGGCGACAGGGGTCCATCTACGAGCAGTACTTC.

This chain joins TRBV20-1 and TRBJ2-3; maybe TRBD2 (6 bases). Germline V gives CDR1 DFQATT, CDR2 SNEGSKA (reference sequence). Trimming stripped 2 bases from V and 4 bases from J, with 13 bases between. The CDR3 runs to 14 residues. The CDR3 sequence: CSARKIRGSDTQYF. CDR3 nucleotide sequence: TGCAGTGCTAGAAAAATACGGGGGTCAGATACGCAGTATTTT.

With regard to this clonotype: The junction shows a germline mismatch at one end, possibly a read error. The chain combines TRBV9 with TRBJ2-5; D remains ambiguous. The CDR3 length is 13 residues. Germline V gene lookup returns CDR1 SGDLS and CDR2 YYNGEE. The CDR3 spells CTSSVNVGETQYF. DNA of the CDR3: TGTACCAGCAGCGTAAATGTTGGAGAGACCCAGTACTTC.

The V and J genes are TRBV12-3 or TRBV12-4 and TRBJ1-1; D gene uncertain. The CDR3 spans 12 residues. Trimming cost V 2 bases and J 8 bases, with 9 bases left between them. In nucleotides, the CDR3 is TGTGCCAGCAGTTTATCCGAACGGGAAGCTTTCTTT. Its protein product is CASSLSEREAFF.

Worth noting for this clonotype: Sequence at one end of the junction differs from germline and may be a read error. This rearrangement joins TRBV13 to TRBJ1-2, with D unclear. The germline CDR1 and CDR2 sequences are PRHDT and FYEKMQ (reference sequence). This CDR3 has 15 amino acids. The CDR3, as DNA: TGTGCTAGCAGCTTAGGAAGGGATCGTGACTATGGCTACACCTTC. Translated: CASSLGRDRDYGYTF.

The V gene is TRBV7-2, the J gene TRBJ2-1, with a weak D call TRBD1 (6 bases). CDR1 and CDR2 (germline): SGHTA, FQGNSA. Trimming left V 2 bases short and J 5 bases short, with 13 bases between. The CDR3 covers 15 residues. In DNA, the CDR3 is TGTGCCAGCAGCTTATCGCAACAGGGCAACAATGAGCAGTTCTTC. Translated, it gives CASSLSQQGNNEQFF.

This clonotype was detected only a few times. The genes are TRBV6-5 and TRBJ2-4, with D possibly being TRBD1 (6 bases). The assigned J gene may be wrong: the sequence end matches TRBJ2-5 better. From germline, CDR1 is MNHEY and CDR2 SVGAGI. The CDR3 consists of 18 residues. The DNA for the CDR3 is TGTGCCAGCAGTTACTCGTCTCGAACTGGGGGCGGTCAAGAGACCCAGTACTTC. As protein: CASSYSSRTGGGQETQYF.

The rearrangement links TRBV20-1 to TRBJ1-5, with D perhaps matching TRBD1 (6 bases). Looked up from germline, CDR1 is DFQATT and CDR2 is SNEGSKA (reference sequence). CDR3 size: 13 residues. V gave up 3 bases and J gave up 7 bases, with 13 bases separating them. In DNA, the CDR3 is TGCAGTGCTAGCGAAATTCAGGGGCAGCCCCAGCATTTT. Translation: CSASEIQGQPQHF.

The J gene is TRBJ2-5, the V gene TRBV27; 8 positions match TRBD2. This CDR3 is 14 amino acids long. CDR1 MNHEY and CDR2 SMNVEV come from the germline V gene (reference sequence). The V and J ends lost 8 bases and 5 bases, in that order; junction bases with no gene match: 10. The CDR3 spells CASGRGGTWETQYF. Here the CDR3 DNA reads TGTGCCAGCGGTCGGGGGGGGACTTGGGAGACCCAGTACTTC.

Concerning this clonotype: Germline and junction disagree at one end, which may indicate a read error. The V and J genes are TRBV10-1 and TRBJ2-6; possibly TRBD1 for D (6 bases). Germline V CDR1 and CDR2: WNHNN, SYGVQD (reference sequence). The CDR3 is made up of 15 amino acids. The DNA of the CDR3 is TGCGCCAGCGGTAAAGGGGGTTCTGGGACCAACGTCCTGACTTTC. It is translated as CASGKGGSGTNVLTF.

V usage is TRBV7-2 and J usage is TRBJ1-5; D perhaps matches TRBD1 (5 bases). Germline V gene sequence: CDR1 SGHTA, CDR2 FQGNSA. The V and J ends lost 1 base and 0 bases respectively, with 13 bases between them. CDR3 size: 17 residues. The CDR3 protein is CASSLGRGADSNQPQHF. The DNA for the CDR3 is TGTGCCAGCAGCTTAGGTCGAGGGGCGGATAGCAATCAGCCCCAGCATTTT.

The chain has TRBV4-3 and TRBJ2-7, with D perhaps TRBD2 (7 bases). The CDR3 extends over 17 amino acids. Between the trimmed V and J ends, which lost 1 base and 4 bases, there was a span of 20 bases. The germline gives CDR1 LGHNA, CDR2 YSLEER. The CDR3 reads CASSQGYRGGEGYEQYF. Written as DNA, the CDR3 is TGCGCCAGCAGCCAAGGGTACCGAGGGGGGGAGGGGTACGAGCAGTACTTC.

The chain couples TRBV4-2 to TRBJ2-5; TRBD2 matches 15 bases. Trimming took 3 bases from V and 2 from J; bases not matched to a gene: 10. CDR1 LGHNA and CDR2 YNFKEQ come from the germline V gene. This CDR3 comprises 19 residues. The CDR3 here is CASSQATGTSGGPQETQYF. Written as DNA, the CDR3 is TGTGCCAGCAGCCAGGCTACCGGGACTAGCGGGGGGCCGCAAGAGACCCAGTACTTC.

V and J are TRBV20-1 and TRBJ1-1, with no clear D. Germline V gene data show CDR1 as DFQATT and CDR2 as SNEGSKA (reference sequence). V was trimmed by 0 bases and J by 1 base, leaving 9 bases between them. The CDR3 is 14 residues long. The CDR3 sequence is CSARDARANTEAFF. The CDR3 DNA is TGCAGTGCTAGAGATGCCCGGGCGAACACTGAAGCTTTCTTT.